This TCR beta chain was captured in a study of beta chain features in type 1 diabetes. Study-wide findings and caveats: Reads derived from cDNA could over-represent cells showing high TCR expression. Shortening that was moderate but significant affected the TCRB CDR3s of Type 1 diabetes patients in all four CD4+ subsets.

V lost 4 bases, J lost 3 bases, and 7 bases stayed unmatched. CDR3 length: 15 amino acids. Germline CDR1 is SGHRS and CDR2 is YFSETQ. Details on this clone: Its antigen is not known.

Expressed TCRB transcripts were sequenced because the isolated RNA had all been reverse transcribed beforehand. This table comes from immunoSEQ multiplex PCR, and its TCRdb copy is limited to in-frame clones, with some not included. The sample lists 300,000 to 350,000 clones, 6.5% to 10% occurring once. Per donor, one heparinised blood draw averaged around 110 mL. The rearrangement links TRBV5-1 to TRBJ2-1; 7 positions match TRBD1. The clonotype originates from a woman aged 18-30 years in good health. The sample was central memory CD4+ T cells from blood. The CDR3 nucleotides read TGCGCCAGCAGCCCGGGACAGACCTTCTACAATGAGCAGTTCTTC. Its translation: CASSPGQTFYNEQFF.